Sequencing of this T cell receptor beta chain was carried out in a study of T-cell reconstitution after alpha-beta-depleted transplantation in children. Study results and limitations: Reportedly, roughly two months post-transplant, alpha-beta T cells arose from several hundred expanded graft clones. T-cell counts and diversity at one year following transplant were attributed mainly to newly produced T cells.

A library of TCRbeta sequences, prepared with unique molecular identifiers, was generated. TCRdb re-called the PCR reads with MiXCR, one entry per CDR3 protein. The sample shows under 50,000 distinct CDR3 sequences, about 10% of them seen only once. The CDR3 is 15 amino acids. The V gene's germline CDR1 is SGHTA and CDR2 FQGNSA. Trimming removed 1 base from V and 0 bases from J, with 9 bases in between. This clonotype was found a few times. Its antigen is currently unknown. The specimen was PBMCs, mostly from graft donor cells, collected 60 days after TCRalphabeta/CD19-depleted stem cell transplant. This chain uses TRBV7-2 with TRBJ1-1; D is ambiguous. The TCR sequence derives from a male patient aged 2-15 years who had a stem cell transplant for chronic granulomatous disease, so the T cells may come from the graft donor. The CDR3 protein is CASSLVGVLNTEAFF. DNA of the CDR3: TGTGCCAGCAGCTTAGTAGGAGTATTGAACACTGAAGCTTTCTTT.